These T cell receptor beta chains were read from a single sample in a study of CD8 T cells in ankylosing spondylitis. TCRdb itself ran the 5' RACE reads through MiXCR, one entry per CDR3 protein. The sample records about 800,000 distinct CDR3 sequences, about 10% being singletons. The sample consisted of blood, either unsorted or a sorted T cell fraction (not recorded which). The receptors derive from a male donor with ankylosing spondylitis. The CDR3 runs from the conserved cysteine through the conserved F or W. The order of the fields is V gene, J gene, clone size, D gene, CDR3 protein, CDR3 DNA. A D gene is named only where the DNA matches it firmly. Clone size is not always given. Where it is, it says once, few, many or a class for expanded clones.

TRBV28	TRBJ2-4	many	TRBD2	CASSLEAGALGKNIQYF	TGTGCCAGCAGTTTAGAGGCGGGAGCCCTTGGCAAAAACATTCAGTACTTC
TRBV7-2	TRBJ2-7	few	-	CASSIVGSYEQYF	TGTGCCAGCAGCATCGTAGGGTCCTACGAGCAGTACTTC
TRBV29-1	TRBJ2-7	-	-	CSVEDSPYEQYF	TGCAGCGTTGAGGACAGTCCCTACGAGCAGTACTTC
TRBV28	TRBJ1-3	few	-	CASSLAGGPGNTIYF	TGTGCCAGCAGCCTGGCGGGGGGTCCTGGAAACACCATATATTTT
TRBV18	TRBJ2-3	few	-	CASSPLVGLDTQYF	TGTGCCAGCTCACCTTTGGTGGGGCTGGATACGCAGTATTTT
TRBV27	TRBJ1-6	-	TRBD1	CASSRIGGQGDNSPLHF	TGTGCCAGCAGCCGAATCGGGGGGCAGGGGGATAATTCACCCCTCCACTTT
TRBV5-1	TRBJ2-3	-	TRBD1	CASSVTGPPDTQYF	TGCGCCAGCAGCGTGACAGGGCCCCCAGATACGCAGTATTTT
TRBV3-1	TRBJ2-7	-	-	CASSLHNYEQYF	TGTGCCAGCAGCCTCCACAACTACGAGCAGTACTTC
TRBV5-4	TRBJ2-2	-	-	CASSAEYLAGELFF	TGTGCCAGCAGTGCCGAATACTTGGCCGGGGAGCTGTTTTTT
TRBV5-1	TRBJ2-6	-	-	CASSLSLSGANVLTF	TGCGCCAGCAGCTTGTCTCTCTCTGGGGCCAACGTCCTGACTTTC
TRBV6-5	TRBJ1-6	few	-	CASSYTLPGQTISPLHF	TGTGCCAGCAGTTACACACTTCCGGGACAAACGATTTCACCCCTCCACTTT
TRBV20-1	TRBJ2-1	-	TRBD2	CSASLEGLAGRLFF	TGCAGTGCTAGTTTAGAGGGACTAGCGGGCAGACTGTTCTTC
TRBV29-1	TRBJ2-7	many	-	CSVAGTSSEQYF	TGCAGCGTTGCCGGGACGTCGTCCGAGCAGTACTTC
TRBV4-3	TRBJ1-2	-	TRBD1	CASSPRQGVSGYTF	TGCGCCAGCAGCCCGCGACAGGGTGTAAGTGGCTACACCTTC
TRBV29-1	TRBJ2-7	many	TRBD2	CSVIPLAGRTYEQYF	TGCAGCGTCATACCTTTAGCGGGACGTACCTACGAGCAGTACTTC
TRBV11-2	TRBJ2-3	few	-	CASSLGLLTDTQYF	TGTGCCAGCAGCTTAGGCCTCCTCACAGATACGCAGTATTTT
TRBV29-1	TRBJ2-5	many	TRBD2	CSVETGGIQETQYF	TGCAGCGTTGAGACGGGGGGAATACAAGAGACCCAGTACTTC
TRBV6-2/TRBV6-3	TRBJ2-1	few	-	CASSYLWGAYNEQFF	TGTGCCAGCAGTTACCTGTGGGGGGCCTACAATGAGCAGTTCTTC
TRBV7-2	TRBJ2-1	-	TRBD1	CASRWDRFSTNEQFF	TGTGCCAGCAGATGGGACAGATTTTCGACCAATGAGCAGTTCTTC
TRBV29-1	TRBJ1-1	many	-	CSVEVWGREKTEAFF	TGCAGCGTTGAAGTTTGGGGGAGGGAAAAGACTGAAGCTTTCTTT
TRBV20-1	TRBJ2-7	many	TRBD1	CSAVERSDRTFREQYF	TGCAGTGCTGTTGAACGATCGGACAGGACATTTCGGGAGCAGTACTTC
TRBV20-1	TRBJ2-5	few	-	CSASPTYQETQYF	TGCAGTGCTAGTCCTACGTACCAAGAGACCCAGTACTTC
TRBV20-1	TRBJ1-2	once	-	CSAGRDINYGYTF	TGCAGTGCTGGCCGGGACATTAACTATGGCTACACCTTC
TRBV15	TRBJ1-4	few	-	CATSRDPRRGNEKLFF	TGTGCCACCAGCAGAGACCCGAGGAGGGGGAATGAAAAACTGTTTTTT
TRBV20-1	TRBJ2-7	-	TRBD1	CSARTTGGLSYEQYF	TGCAGTGCTAGGACGACAGGGGGACTCTCCTACGAGCAGTACTTC
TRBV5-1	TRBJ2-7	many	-	CASSLQAGSYEQYF	TGCGCCAGCAGCTTGCAGGCAGGGTCCTACGAGCAGTACTTC